The clone carrying this T cell receptor (beta chain) was counted only a few times. Antigen unknown. The data were obtained in a study of cytomegalovirus exposure and HLA in healthy donors. Notes on the study in general: With later analysis, a missense DCLRE1C variant became linked to TCR beta V- and J-gene trimming. Several of the most significant clusters appeared, in a later analysis, to be linked to common viral pathogens. Earlier analysis yielded a pattern in which most TCR beta V segments were productive about 87% or about 30% of the time. After further analysis at a later stage, some 15,000 TCR beta sequences were associated with HLA alleles at 0.05 false discovery rate.

V shed 4 bases, J shed 8 bases, and the junction held 3 bases outside the gene matches. The CDR3 totals 14 residues. The germline V gene encodes CDR1 SGHTA and CDR2 FQGNSA. A multiplex PCR was run with 60 Vbeta primers and 13 Jbeta primers. TCRdb keeps only in-frame clones here, not all; method: immunoSEQ multiplex PCR. In the table there are 160,000 or so clones, around 79% of which are singletons. The clonotype comes from a man between 35 and 55 years old in good health and CMV-seropositive. The chain has TRBV7-2 and TRBJ2-1; 12 positions match TRBD2. The specimen was PBMCs. The CDR3 nucleotides read TGTGCCAGCAGCTCGGGACTAGCGGGCGATGAGCAGTTCTTC. It encodes CASSSGLAGDEQFF.